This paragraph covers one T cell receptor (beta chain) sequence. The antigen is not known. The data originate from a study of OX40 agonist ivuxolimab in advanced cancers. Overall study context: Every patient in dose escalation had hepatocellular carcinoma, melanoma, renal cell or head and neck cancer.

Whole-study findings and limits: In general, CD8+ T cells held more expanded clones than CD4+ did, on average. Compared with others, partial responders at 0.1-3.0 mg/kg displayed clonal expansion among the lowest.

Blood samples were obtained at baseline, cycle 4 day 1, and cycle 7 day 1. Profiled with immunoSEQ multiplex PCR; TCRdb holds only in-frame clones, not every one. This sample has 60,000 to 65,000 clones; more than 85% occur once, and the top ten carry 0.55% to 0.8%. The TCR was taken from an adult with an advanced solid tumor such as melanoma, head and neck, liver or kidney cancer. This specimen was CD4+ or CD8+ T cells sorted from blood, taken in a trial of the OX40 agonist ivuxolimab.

CDR3 in DNA: TGTGCCTCGGCGACTAGCGGGAGGGCCGATGAGCAGTTCTTC. Encoded protein: CASATSGRADEQFF. The rearrangement links TRBV30 to TRBJ2-1, with 14 bases that match TRBD2. CDR1 is GTSNPN and CDR2 is SVGIG in the germline V gene (reference sequence). The CDR3 runs to 14 residues. V lost 7 bases, J lost 8 bases, and 7 bases stayed unmatched.